This passage covers 27 T cell receptor beta chains from one sample sequenced in a study of shared clonotypes between healthy human individuals. Data came from immunoSEQ multiplex PCR; TCRdb stores just in-frame clones and leaves some out. This repertoire shows around 1.5 million clones, around 98% found once; its top ten account for roughly 0.45%. The sequencing sample was made of naive CD4+ T cells sorted from blood. Described subset: CD45RA+ positively selected. These receptors all come from a man aged 30 to 39 in good health.

V is TRBV7-2 and J is TRBJ2-7; 9 bases are a match to TRBD1. The CDR3 loop spans 14 amino acids. Germline V gives CDR1 SGHTA, CDR2 FQGNSA. Trimming removed 5 bases from V and 4 bases from J; junction bases left unmatched: 6. The CDR3 bases are TGTGCCAGCAGCATAGACGGACAGGGGTACGAGCAGTACTTC. Translation gives CASSIDGQGYEQYF.

The chain couples TRBV18 to TRBJ2-1; D may be TRBD1 (6 bases). This CDR3 contains 16 residues. V was pared by 1 base and J by 5 bases, with 15 bases between. The germline V gene encodes CDR1 KGHSH and CDR2 LQKENI. The CDR3 DNA reads TGTGCCAGCTCACCACGGCCGGCAGGGGTCCACAATGAGCAGTTCTTC. This gives the protein CASSPRPAGVHNEQFF.

The chain combines TRBV4-2 with TRBJ2-7; 8 nucleotides agree with TRBD1. The J segment lost 5 bases and the V segment lost 2 bases, leaving 14 bases of the junction unmatched. Germline CDR1 LGHNA, CDR2 YNFKEQ. CDR3 size: 17 residues. CDR3 in DNA: TGTGCCAGCAGCCAACCTGGACAGGGAAGGAGTGGGCACGAGCAGTACTTC. Its translation is CASSQPGQGRSGHEQYF.

This chain links TRBV11-2 with TRBJ2-7, with TRBD2 matching 9 bases. CDR1 is SGHAT, CDR2 FQNNGV, per germline. The length of the CDR3 is 15 residues. Trimming took 5 bases from V and 4 from J; bases not matched to a gene: 9. The CDR3 sequence is CASSPGASGMYEQYF. For the CDR3, the DNA is TGTGCCAGCAGCCCGGGGGCTAGCGGGATGTACGAGCAGTACTTC.

The V and J genes are TRBV7-9 and TRBJ2-3; no firm D call. Germline V gene sequence: CDR1 SEHNR, CDR2 FQNEAQ (reference sequence). This CDR3 has 13 amino acids. V lost 1 base and J 8 bases, leaving 10 bases between the germline ends. DNA of the CDR3: TGTGCCAGCAGCTTAGAGGTGGAAGGTACGCAGTATTTT. Translation gives CASSLEVEGTQYF.

The rearrangement joins TRBV5-4 to TRBJ2-5, with D hard to call. There are 13 residues in the CDR3. Trimming took off 2 bases at V and 4 bases at J, with 9 bases between the two ends. The germline V gene has CDR1 SGHNT and CDR2 YYREEE (reference sequence). The chain's CDR3 is CASSFVARETQYF. DNA for the CDR3: TGTGCCAGCAGCTTCGTAGCTAGAGAGACCCAGTACTTC.

The chain recombines TRBV6-5 with TRBJ2-7; the match to TRBD1 covers 10 bases. V lost 6 bases and J lost 3; bases outside the gene matches: 8. CDR3 length equals 15 residues. Germline V CDR1 and CDR2: MNHEY, SVGAGI. The CDR3 sequence is CASRSPGQGNYEQYF. CDR3 DNA sequence: TGTGCCAGCAGATCCCCGGGACAGGGGAACTACGAGCAGTACTTC.

The chain employs TRBV6-5 and TRBJ2-2; 8 nucleotides agree with TRBD2. The CDR3 is made up of 14 amino acids. Trimming removed 10 bases from V and 4 bases from J; junction bases left unmatched: 8. The germline gives CDR1 MNHEY, CDR2 SVGAGI. In DNA form, the CDR3 reads TGTGCCACCTCCGTAGCGGGAACCACCGGGGAGCTGTTTTTT. It yields the protein CATSVAGTTGELFF.

This chain links TRBV6-5 with TRBJ2-2; no firm D call. Between the trimmed V and J ends, which lost 4 bases and 3 bases, there was a span of 9 bases. CDR1 and CDR2 (germline): MNHEY, SVGAGI. The CDR3 is made up of 14 amino acids. CDR3 nucleotide sequence: TGTGCCAGCAGTTTTCATAGGGACACCGGGGAGCTGTTTTTT. As protein: CASSFHRDTGELFF.

V usage is TRBV4-1 and J usage is TRBJ2-7, with D possibly being TRBD2 (7 bases). CDR1 is MGHRA and CDR2 is YSYEKL in the germline V gene. This CDR3 spans 16 amino acids. V was trimmed by 4 bases and J by 3 bases, leaving 19 bases between them. This chain's CDR3 is CASSLGGGAIDYEQYF. CDR3 DNA: TGCGCCAGCAGCCTAGGGGGGGGTGCCATCGACTACGAGCAGTACTTC.

In its sample, this clone was seen once. The CDR3 spells CSVEYSRKNTQYF. As DNA, the CDR3 is TGCAGCGTTGAGTACTCCAGGAAAAATACGCAGTATTTT. The V and J genes are TRBV29-1 and TRBJ2-3; D gene ambiguous. The germline CDR1 and CDR2 sequences are SQVTM and ANQGSEA. The CDR3 runs 13 residues. The V end lost 3 bases, the J end lost 7 bases, and 14 bases lay between the germline ends.

The chain combines TRBV19 with TRBJ2-3; D unclear. Between the trimmed V and J ends, which lost 6 bases and 2 bases, there was a span of 15 bases. The germline CDR1 and CDR2 sequences are LNHDA and SQIVND (reference sequence). This CDR3 is built from 15 residues. The CDR3 protein is CASRDSRGLTDTQYF. CDR3 nucleotides: TGTGCCAGTAGAGATAGTAGAGGTCTCACAGATACGCAGTATTTT. Complete variable domain (other parts from reference TRBV19 and TRBJ2-3): DGGITQSPKYLFRKEGQNVTLSCEQNLNHDAMYWYRQDPGQGLRLIYYSQIVNDFQKGDIAEGYSVSREKKESFPLTVTSAQKNPTAFYLCASRDSRGLTDTQYFGPGTRLTVL.

V gene TRBV11-2 combines with J gene TRBJ2-7; the match to TRBD1 covers 9 bases. The CDR3 runs to 15 residues. J was trimmed by 7 bases and V by 5 bases; bases with no gene match: 12. Germline-derived CDR1 and CDR2 are SGHAT and FQNNGV. The chain's CDR3 is CASSRHSGTGKEQYF. DNA for the CDR3: TGTGCCAGCAGCCGTCACAGCGGGACAGGGAAGGAGCAGTACTTC.

With respect to this clone: The sample carries other DNA sequences with the same CDR3. The V call is TRBV7-8, the J call TRBJ1-5; the match to TRBD1 covers 7 bases. CDR3 length equals 14 residues. The V gene end was trimmed by 5 bases and the J gene end by 1 base; junction bases not matched to a gene: 2. Germline V lookup: CDR1 SGHVS, CDR2 FQNEAQ. CDR3 residues: CASSRDRSNQPQHF. CDR3 DNA sequence: TGTGCCAGCAGCCGGGACAGAAGCAATCAGCCCCAGCATTTT.

The chain couples TRBV9 to TRBJ1-5; 7 positions match TRBD1. Unmatched junction bases numbered 9, after V lost 4 bases and J lost 2 bases. The CDR3 runs to 16 residues. Germline values: CDR1 SGDLS, CDR2 YYNGEE. CDR3: CASSLNRGTGNQPQHF. The CDR3 DNA sequence: TGTGCCAGCAGCCTGAACAGGGGAACAGGCAATCAGCCCCAGCATTTT. The full variable domain, its missing parts supplied by reference TRBV9 and TRBJ1-5, is DSGVTQTPKHLITATGQRVTLRCSPRSGDLSVYWYQQSLDQGLQFLIQYYNGEERAKGNILERFSAQQFPDLHSELNLSSLELGDSALYFCASSLNRGTGNQPQHFGDGTRLSIL.

The rearrangement uses TRBV28 and TRBJ1-2, with D possibly matching TRBD1 (5 bases). Germline CDR1 is MDHEN and CDR2 is SYDVKM. There are 13 residues in the CDR3. Trimming cost V 2 bases and J 5 bases, with 9 bases left between them. This CDR3 reads CASSLGAGYGYTF. The CDR3 region has the DNA TGTGCCAGCAGTTTAGGAGCAGGGTATGGCTACACCTTC.

The chain combines TRBV29-1 with TRBJ2-3; 14 nucleotides match TRBD2. The junction had 6 bases not matched to a gene; V was cut back by 6 bases and J by 4 bases. This CDR3 comprises 15 residues. The germline gives CDR1 SQVTM, CDR2 ANQGSEA. The CDR3 bases are TGCAGCGTAGGCTTGACTAGCGGGAGGGCAGATACGCAGTATTTT. Translation: CSVGLTSGRADTQYF.

The chain has TRBV2 and TRBJ1-1, with a tentative D call TRBD1 (6 bases). The V end lost 0 bases, the J end lost 11 bases, and 19 bases lay between the germline ends. The CDR3 has 15 residues. Germline CDR1 reads SNHLY; CDR2 reads FYNNEI. The CDR3 loop is CASSEAGTTPGWAFF. CDR3 sequence (DNA): TGTGCCAGCAGTGAAGCCGGGACAACCCCCGGATGGGCTTTCTTT.

This chain links TRBV18 with TRBJ1-4; the match to TRBD1 covers 7 bases. V lost 6 bases and J lost 4; bases outside the gene matches: 8. CDR1 is KGHSH and CDR2 is LQKENI in the germline V gene. This CDR3 comprises 15 residues. CDR3 coding DNA: TGTGCCAGCTCCCCCCTTGGGACAGTTAATGAAAAACTGTTTTTT. Its translation is CASSPLGTVNEKLFF.

The chain recombines TRBV9 with TRBJ2-7, with 8 nucleotides matching TRBD1. CDR1 and CDR2 from the germline V gene are SGDLS and YYNGEE. V dropped 3 bases and J dropped 5; count of bases not matched to a gene: 22. The CDR3 covers 19 residues. CDR3 amino acids: CASSGQGGRKGQDPHEQYF. In nucleotides, the CDR3 is TGTGCCAGCAGCGGCCAAGGGGGGCGAAAGGGACAGGACCCCCACGAGCAGTACTTC. The complete variable domain, with remaining parts taken from reference TRBV9 and TRBJ2-7, reads DSGVTQTPKHLITATGQRVTLRCSPRSGDLSVYWYQQSLDQGLQFLIQYYNGEERAKGNILERFSAQQFPDLHSELNLSSLELGDSALYFCASSGQGGRKGQDPHEQYFGPGTRLTVT.

The chain employs TRBV7-3 and TRBJ2-1, with 9 bases aligning to TRBD2. V trimming: 5 bases; J trimming: 4 bases; junction bases outside the gene matches: 6. Germline CDR1 SGHTA, CDR2 FQGTGA. The CDR3 has 15 residues. The chain's CDR3 is CASSPRLAAYNEQFF. The CDR3 nucleotides are TGTGCCAGCAGCCCCCGACTAGCGGCGTACAATGAGCAGTTCTTC. Using reference TRBV7-3 and TRBJ2-1 for the parts outside the CDR3, the full variable domain is GAGVSQTPSNKVTEKGKYVELRCDPISGHTALYWYRQSLGQGPEFLIYFQGTGAADDSGLPNDRFFAVRPEGSVSTLKIQRTERGDSAVYLCASSPRLAAYNEQFFGPGTRLTVL.

This clone was observed a single time. The V call is TRBV21-1, the J call TRBJ1-4. TRBV21-1 is tagged as a pseudogene. There are 17 residues in the CDR3. The CDR3: CASSTRPIFPTNEKLFF. In DNA form, the CDR3 reads TGTGCCAGCAGCACCCGCCCGATTTTTCCAACTAATGAAAAACTGTTTTTT.

This chain links TRBV4-3 with TRBJ1-1; 7 bases agree with TRBD1. The CDR3 length is 13 residues. Unmatched junction bases numbered 9, after V lost 4 bases and J lost 10 bases. Germline CDR1 is LGHNA and CDR2 is YSLEER. The CDR3 region is CASSLGQVGGAFF. The DNA of the CDR3 is TGCGCCAGCAGCCTCGGACAGGTCGGCGGAGCTTTCTTT.

This clone was seen a single time. The chain combines TRBV11-2 with TRBJ2-2, with D tentatively TRBD2 (6 bases). Looked up from germline, CDR1 is SGHAT and CDR2 is FQNNGV. This CDR3 has 15 amino acids. The germline V and J ends were trimmed by 3 bases and 5 bases, with 13 bases remaining between them. This CDR3 reads CASSLVGTATGELFF. Written as DNA, the CDR3 is TGTGCCAGCAGCTTGGTCGGGACTGCGACCGGGGAGCTGTTTTTT.

With regard to this clone: Additional DNA sequences in this sample encode the identical CDR3. The rearrangement joins TRBV19 to TRBJ2-7; perhaps TRBD1 as D (5 bases). CDR1 is LNHDA, CDR2 SQIVND, per germline (reference sequence). The germline V and J ends were trimmed by 6 bases and 2 bases, with 14 bases remaining between them. This CDR3 has 14 residues. The CDR3 nucleotides read TGTGCCAGTAGCCCGCAAGGGGTTACCTACGAGCAGTACTTC. This encodes CASSPQGVTYEQYF.

The CDR3 region has the DNA TGTGCCAGCAGCCCTCGGGGGCGGAGCTCCTACGAGCAGTACTTC. Protein sequence: CASSPRGRSSYEQYF. The chain is built from TRBV5-4 and TRBJ2-7; D could derive from TRBD1 or TRBD2 (6 bases each). V lost 4 bases and J 0 bases, leaving 14 bases between the germline ends. This CDR3 comprises 15 residues. CDR1 and CDR2 (germline): SGHNT, YYREEE (reference sequence).

This clone came up once. The J gene is TRBJ2-7, the V gene TRBV6-5; possibly TRBD1 or TRBD2 for D (6 bases each). This CDR3 region has 16 residues. Trimming shortened V by 4 bases and J by 6 bases, and 22 bases separated the two germline ends. Germline CDR1 reads MNHEY; CDR2 reads SVGAGI. CDR3 bases: TGTGCCAGCAGTTGGGCCGCGGGACAACAACTGGGCGAGCAGTACTTC. This encodes CASSWAAGQQLGEQYF.